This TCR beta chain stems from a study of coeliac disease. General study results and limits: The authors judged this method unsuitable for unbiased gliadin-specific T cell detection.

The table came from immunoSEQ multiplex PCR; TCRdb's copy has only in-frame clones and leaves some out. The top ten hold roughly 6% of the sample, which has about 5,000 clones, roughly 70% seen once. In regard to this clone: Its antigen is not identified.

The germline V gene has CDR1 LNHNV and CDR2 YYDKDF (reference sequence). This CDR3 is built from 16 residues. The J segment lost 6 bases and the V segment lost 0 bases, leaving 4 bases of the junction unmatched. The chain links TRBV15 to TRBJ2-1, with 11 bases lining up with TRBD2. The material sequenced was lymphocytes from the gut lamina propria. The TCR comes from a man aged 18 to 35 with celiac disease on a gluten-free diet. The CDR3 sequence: CATSRELAGGGNEQFF. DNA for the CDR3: TGTGCCACCAGCAGAGAGCTAGCGGGGGGCGGCAATGAGCAGTTCTTC.